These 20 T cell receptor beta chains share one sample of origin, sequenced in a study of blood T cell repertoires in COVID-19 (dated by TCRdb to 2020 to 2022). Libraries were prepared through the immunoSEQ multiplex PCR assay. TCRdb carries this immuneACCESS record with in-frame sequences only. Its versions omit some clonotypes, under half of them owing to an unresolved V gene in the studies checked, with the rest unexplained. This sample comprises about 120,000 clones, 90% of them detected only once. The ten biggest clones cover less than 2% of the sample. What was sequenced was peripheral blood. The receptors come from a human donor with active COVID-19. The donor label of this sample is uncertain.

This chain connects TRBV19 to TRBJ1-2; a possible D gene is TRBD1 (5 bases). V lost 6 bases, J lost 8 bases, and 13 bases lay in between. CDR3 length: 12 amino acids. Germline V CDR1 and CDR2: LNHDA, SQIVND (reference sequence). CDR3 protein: CASSGTAYGYTF. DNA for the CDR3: TGTGCCAGTAGCGGGACTGCCTACGGCTACACCTTC. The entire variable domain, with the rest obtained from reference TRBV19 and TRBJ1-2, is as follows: DGGITQSPKYLFRKEGQNVTLSCEQNLNHDAMYWYRQDPGQGLRLIYYSQIVNDFQKGDIAEGYSVSREKKESFPLTVTSAQKNPTAFYLCASSGTAYGYTFGSGTRLTVV.

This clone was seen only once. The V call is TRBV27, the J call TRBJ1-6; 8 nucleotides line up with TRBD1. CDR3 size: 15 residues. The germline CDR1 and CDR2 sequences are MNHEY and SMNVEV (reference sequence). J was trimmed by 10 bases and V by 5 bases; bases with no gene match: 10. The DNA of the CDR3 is TGTGCCAGCAGTCCAGCCAGGGGGCGGGGATCACCCCTCCACTTT. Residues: CASSPARGRGSPLHF.

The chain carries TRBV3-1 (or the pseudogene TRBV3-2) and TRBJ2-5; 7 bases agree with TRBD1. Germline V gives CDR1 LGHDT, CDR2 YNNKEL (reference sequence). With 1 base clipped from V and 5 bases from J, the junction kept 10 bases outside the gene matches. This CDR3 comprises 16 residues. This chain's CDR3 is CASSQVTGAPRETQYF. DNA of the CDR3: TGTGCCAGCAGCCAAGTAACAGGGGCTCCCCGGGAGACCCAGTACTTC.

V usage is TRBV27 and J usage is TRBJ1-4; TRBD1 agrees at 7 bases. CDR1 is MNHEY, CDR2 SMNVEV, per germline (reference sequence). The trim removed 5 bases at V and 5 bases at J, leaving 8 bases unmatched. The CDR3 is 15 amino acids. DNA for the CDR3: TGTGCCAGCAGTGAGACCGGGACAGTGAATGAAAAACTGTTTTTT. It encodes CASSETGTVNEKLFF.

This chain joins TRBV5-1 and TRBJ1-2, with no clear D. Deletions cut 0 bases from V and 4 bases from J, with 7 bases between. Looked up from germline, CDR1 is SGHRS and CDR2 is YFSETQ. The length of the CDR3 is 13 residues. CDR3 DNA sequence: TGCGCCAGCAGCTTGGACAGATCCTATGGCTACACCTTC. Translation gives CASSLDRSYGYTF.

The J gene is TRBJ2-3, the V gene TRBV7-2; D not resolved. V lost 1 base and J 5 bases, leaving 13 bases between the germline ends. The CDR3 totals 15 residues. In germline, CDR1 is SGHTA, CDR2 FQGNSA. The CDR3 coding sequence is TGTGCCAGCAGCTTAGTCGTAGACCGAGGAGATACGCAGTATTTT. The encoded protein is CASSLVVDRGDTQYF.

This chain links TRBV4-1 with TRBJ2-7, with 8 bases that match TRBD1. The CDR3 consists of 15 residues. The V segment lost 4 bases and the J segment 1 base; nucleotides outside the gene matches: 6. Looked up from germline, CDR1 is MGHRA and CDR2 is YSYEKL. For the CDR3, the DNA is TGCGCCAGCAGCCCCGGACAGGGACCTTCCTACGAGCAGTACTTC. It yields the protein CASSPGQGPSYEQYF.

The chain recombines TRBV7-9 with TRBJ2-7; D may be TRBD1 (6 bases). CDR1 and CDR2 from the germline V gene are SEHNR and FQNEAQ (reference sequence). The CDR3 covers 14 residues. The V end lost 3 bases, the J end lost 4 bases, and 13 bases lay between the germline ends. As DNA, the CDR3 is TGTGCCAGCAGCTTTACACAGGGAGTATACGAGCAGTACTTC. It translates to CASSFTQGVYEQYF.

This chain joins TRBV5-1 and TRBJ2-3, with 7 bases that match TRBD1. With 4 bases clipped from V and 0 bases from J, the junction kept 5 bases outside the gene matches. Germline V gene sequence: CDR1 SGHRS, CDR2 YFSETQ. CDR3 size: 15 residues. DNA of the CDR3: TGCGCCAGCAGCCCCGGGACAGCGAGCACAGATACGCAGTATTTT. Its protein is CASSPGTASTDTQYF.

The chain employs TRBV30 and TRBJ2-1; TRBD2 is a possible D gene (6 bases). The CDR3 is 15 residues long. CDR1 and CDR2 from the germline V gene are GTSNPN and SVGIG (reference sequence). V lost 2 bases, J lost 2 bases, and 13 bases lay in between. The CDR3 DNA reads TGTGCCTGGAGTCTAGCTACTAGCACCTACAATGAGCAGTTCTTC. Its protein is CAWSLATSTYNEQFF.

Here the CDR3 DNA reads TGTGCCAGCAGTCAATCAATCAGGGGAGATCAGCCCCAGCATTTT. Protein sequence: CASSQSIRGDQPQHF. This chain connects TRBV3-1 (or the pseudogene TRBV3-2) to TRBJ1-5; weak D call: TRBD1 (6 bases). Looked up from germline, CDR1 is LGHDT and CDR2 is YNNKEL (reference sequence). The CDR3 sequence is 15 residues long. The ends were cut back, 6 bases at V and 5 bases at J, with 17 bases in the middle.

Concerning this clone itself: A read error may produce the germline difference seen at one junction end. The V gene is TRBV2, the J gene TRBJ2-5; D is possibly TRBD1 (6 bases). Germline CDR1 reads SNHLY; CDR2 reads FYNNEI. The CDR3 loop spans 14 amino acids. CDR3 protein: CASSEGQNQETQYF. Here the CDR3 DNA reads TGTGCCAGCAGCGAAGGACAGAACCAAGAGACCCAGTACTTC.

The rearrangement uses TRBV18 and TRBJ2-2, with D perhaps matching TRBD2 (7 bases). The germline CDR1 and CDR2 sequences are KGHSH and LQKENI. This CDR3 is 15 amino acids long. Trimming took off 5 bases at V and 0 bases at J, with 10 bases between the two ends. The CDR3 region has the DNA TGTGCCAGCTCAGCGGGGGCCGCGAACACCGGGGAGCTGTTTTTT. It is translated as CASSAGAANTGELFF.

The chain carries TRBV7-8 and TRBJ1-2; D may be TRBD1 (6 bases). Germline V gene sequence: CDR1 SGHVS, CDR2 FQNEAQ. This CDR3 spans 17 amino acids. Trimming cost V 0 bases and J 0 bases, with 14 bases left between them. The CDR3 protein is CASSLATGTKSNYGYTF. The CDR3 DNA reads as TGTGCCAGCAGCTTAGCTACCGGGACAAAATCTAACTATGGCTACACCTTC.

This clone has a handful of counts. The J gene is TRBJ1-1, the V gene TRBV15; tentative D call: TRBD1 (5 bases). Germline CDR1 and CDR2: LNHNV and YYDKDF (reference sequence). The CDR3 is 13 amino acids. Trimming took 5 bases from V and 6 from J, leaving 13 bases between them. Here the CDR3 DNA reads TGTGCCACCAGCCCCGATTGGGGGGCTGAAGCTTTCTTT. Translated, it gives CATSPDWGAEAFF.

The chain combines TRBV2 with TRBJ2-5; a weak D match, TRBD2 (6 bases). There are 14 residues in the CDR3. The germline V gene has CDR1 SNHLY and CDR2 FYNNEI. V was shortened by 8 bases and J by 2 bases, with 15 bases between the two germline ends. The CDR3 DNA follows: TGTGCCAGCGGGAGGCGGGGAGGACAAGAGACCCAGTACTTC. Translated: CASGRRGGQETQYF. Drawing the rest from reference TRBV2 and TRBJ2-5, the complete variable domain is EPEVTQTPSHQVTQMGQEVILRCVPISNHLYFYWYRQILGQKVEFLVSFYNNEISEKSEIFDDQFSVERPDGSNFTLKIRSTKLEDSAMYFCASGRRGGQETQYFGPGTRLLVL.

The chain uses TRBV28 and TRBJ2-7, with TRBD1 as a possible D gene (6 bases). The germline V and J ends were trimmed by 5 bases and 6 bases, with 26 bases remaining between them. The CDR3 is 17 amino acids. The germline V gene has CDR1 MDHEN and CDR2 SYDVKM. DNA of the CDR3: TGTGCCAGCAGTGGGGGCGTGGGGTTGTGGGCTTTGGGCGAGCAGTACTTC. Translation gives CASSGGVGLWALGEQYF.

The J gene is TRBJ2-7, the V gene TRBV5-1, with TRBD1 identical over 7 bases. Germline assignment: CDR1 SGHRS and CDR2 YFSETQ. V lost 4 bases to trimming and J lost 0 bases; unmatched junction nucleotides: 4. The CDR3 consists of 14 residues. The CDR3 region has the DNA TGCGCCAGCAGCCTGGACAGGCCCTCCTACGAGCAGTACTTC. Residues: CASSLDRPSYEQYF.

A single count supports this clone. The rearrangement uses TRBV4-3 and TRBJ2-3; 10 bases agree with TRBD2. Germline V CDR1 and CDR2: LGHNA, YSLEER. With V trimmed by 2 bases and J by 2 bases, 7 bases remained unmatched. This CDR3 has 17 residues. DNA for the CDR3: TGCGCCAGCAGCCAAATAGGGACTAGCGATTTCACAGATACGCAGTATTTT. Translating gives CASSQIGTSDFTDTQYF.

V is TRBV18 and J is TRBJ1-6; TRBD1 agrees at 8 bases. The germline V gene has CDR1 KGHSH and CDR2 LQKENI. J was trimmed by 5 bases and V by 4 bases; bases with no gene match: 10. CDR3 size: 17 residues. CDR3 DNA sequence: TGTGCCAGCTCACGACTAAAGACAGGGGATCATAATTCACCCCTCCACTTT. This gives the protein CASSRLKTGDHNSPLHF.